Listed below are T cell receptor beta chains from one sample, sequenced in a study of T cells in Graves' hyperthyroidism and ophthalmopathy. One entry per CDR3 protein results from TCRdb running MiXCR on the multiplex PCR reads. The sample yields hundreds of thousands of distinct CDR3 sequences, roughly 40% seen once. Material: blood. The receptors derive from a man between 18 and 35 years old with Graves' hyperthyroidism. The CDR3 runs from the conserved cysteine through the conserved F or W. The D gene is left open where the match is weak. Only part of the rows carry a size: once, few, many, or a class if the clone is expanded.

CDR3aa: CSVLGQGARMNTEAFF
CDR3nt: TGCAGCGTTCTAGGACAGGGGGCAAGGATGAACACTGAAGCTTTCTTT
j_gene: TRBJ1-1
d_gene: TRBD1
abundance: many
v_gene: TRBV29-1

CDR3aa: CASSLGSGLGPQHF
CDR3nt: TGTGCCAGCAGCTTGGGATCTGGGCTGGGGCCCCAGCATTTT
j_gene: TRBJ1-5
d_gene: .
abundance: few
v_gene: TRBV7-9

CDR3aa: CASSLTSGRDYTF
CDR3nt: TGTGCCAGCAGCTTAACTAGCGGGAGGGACTACACCTTC
j_gene: TRBJ1-2
d_gene: .
abundance: .
v_gene: TRBV7-9

CDR3aa: CASSLAIGSGTQYF
CDR3nt: TGTGCCAGCAGCTTAGCGATTGGAAGTGGGACCCAGTACTTC
j_gene: TRBJ2-5
d_gene: .
abundance: few
v_gene: TRBV7-2

CDR3aa: CASRVQANQETQYF
CDR3nt: TGTGCCAGCAGAGTACAGGCGAACCAAGAGACCCAGTACTTC
j_gene: TRBJ2-5
d_gene: .
abundance: many
v_gene: TRBV7-2

CDR3aa: CAGSYSLAGDQETQYF
CDR3nt: TGTGCCGGCAGTTATTCCCTAGCGGGGGACCAAGAGACCCAGTACTTC
j_gene: TRBJ2-5
d_gene: TRBD2
abundance: .
v_gene: TRBV6-5

CDR3aa: CAISDGANVLTF
CDR3nt: TGTGCCATCAGTGATGGGGCCAACGTCCTGACTTTC
j_gene: TRBJ2-6
d_gene: .
abundance: .
v_gene: TRBV10-3

CDR3aa: CASLSGGKKETQYF
CDR3nt: TGTGCCAGCCTTAGCGGCGGGAAAAAAGAGACCCAGTACTTC
j_gene: TRBJ2-5
d_gene: .
abundance: .
v_gene: TRBV6-1

CDR3aa: CASGRPYQPQHF
CDR3nt: TGTGCCAGCGGCAGACCTTATCAGCCCCAGCATTTT
j_gene: TRBJ1-5
d_gene: .
abundance: .
v_gene: TRBV19

CDR3aa: CASSDGSNQPQHF
CDR3nt: TGTGCCAGCAGTGACGGTAGCAATCAGCCCCAGCATTTT
j_gene: TRBJ1-5
d_gene: .
abundance: many
v_gene: TRBV12-3/TRBV12-4

CDR3aa: CASRWGLESWGYTF
CDR3nt: TGTGCCAGCAGATGGGGATTGGAATCCTGGGGCTACACCTTC
j_gene: TRBJ1-2
d_gene: .
abundance: .
v_gene: TRBV2

CDR3aa: CASSYGTEETQYF
CDR3nt: TGCGCCAGCAGCTACGGGACAGAAGAGACCCAGTACTTC
j_gene: TRBJ2-5
d_gene: TRBD1
abundance: .
v_gene: TRBV5-1

CDR3aa: CASTSPLGNTEAFF
CDR3nt: TGTGCCAGCACCTCTCCACTCGGCAACACTGAAGCTTTCTTT
j_gene: TRBJ1-1
d_gene: .
abundance: many
v_gene: TRBV12-3/TRBV12-4

CDR3aa: CASSSPTGQPQHF
CDR3nt: TGTGCCAGCAGTTCCCCCACCGGTCAGCCCCAGCATTTT
j_gene: TRBJ1-5
d_gene: .
abundance: .
v_gene: TRBV10-3